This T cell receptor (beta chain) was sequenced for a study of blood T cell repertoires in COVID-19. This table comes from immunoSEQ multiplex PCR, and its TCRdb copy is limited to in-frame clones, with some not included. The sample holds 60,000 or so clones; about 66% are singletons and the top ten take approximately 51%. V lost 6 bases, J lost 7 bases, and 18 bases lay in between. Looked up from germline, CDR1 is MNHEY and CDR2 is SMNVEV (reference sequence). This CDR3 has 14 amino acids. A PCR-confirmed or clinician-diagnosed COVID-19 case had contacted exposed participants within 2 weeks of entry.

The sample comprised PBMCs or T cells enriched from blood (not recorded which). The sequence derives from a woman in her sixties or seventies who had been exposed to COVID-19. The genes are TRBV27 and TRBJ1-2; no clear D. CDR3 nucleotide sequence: TGTGCCAGCAGAAGTAAGCTTCTCTGGAGTGGCTACACCTTC. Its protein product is CASRSKLLWSGYTF.